This entry lists 11 T cell receptor beta chains sequenced from one sample in a study of metastatic and nonmetastatic thyroid tumors. TCRdb re-called the PCR reads through MiXCR. The table lists about 23,000 clones, around 21% of them singletons. No patient had received any treatment before thyroid surgery. Sequencing used blood. The receptors were sampled from a female donor with papillary thyroid cancer or a benign thyroid nodule (not recorded which). Some clones in this sample may be carry-over from other donors' samples.

In the case of this clone: The CDR3 does not end in the conserved phenylalanine or tryptophan, so this is likely a read error. No DNA is shown, since the ends of the CDR3 on it are uncertain; the CDR3 is the one TCRdb lists. The CDR3 protein is CATREGLEKYL. V gene TRBV28 combines with J gene TRBJ2-7; TRBD2, the D gene given by the table, was not confirmed from the DNA. Looked up from germline, CDR1 is MDHEN and CDR2 is SYDVKM. The CDR3 numbers 11 amino acids, ends counted.

This clone was seen ten or more times. The gene calls are TRBV6-2 or TRBV6-3 and TRBJ2-6; the D is unclear. Per germline, CDR1 MNHEY and CDR2 SVGEGT. V was clipped by 2 bases and J by 0 bases, with 5 bases between them. The CDR3 loop spans 15 amino acids. Here the CDR3 reads CASSYGFSGANVLTF. CDR3 bases: TGTGCCAGCAGTTACGGGTTCTCTGGGGCCAACGTCCTGACTTTC.

This clone was detected only a few times. This chain links TRBV27 with TRBJ2-7, with TRBD2 identical over 7 bases. V lost 2 bases, J lost 4 bases, and 5 bases stayed unmatched. Germline values: CDR1 MNHEY, CDR2 SMNVEV (reference sequence). The CDR3 contains 14 residues. The CDR3 loop is CASSLGEGPYEQYF. The CDR3 nucleotides read TGTGCCAGCAGTTTAGGGGAGGGGCCTTACGAGCAGTACTTC.

This clone has just one count. V usage is TRBV20-1 and J usage is TRBJ2-2, with D possibly being TRBD1 (5 bases). Germline V gene data show CDR1 as DFQATT and CDR2 as SNEGSKA (reference sequence). This CDR3 comprises 14 residues. V was clipped by 7 bases and J by 2 bases, with 14 bases between them. As DNA, the CDR3 is TGCAGTGTTGAGCCCACAGGTAACACCGGGGAGCTGTTTTTT. This codes for CSVEPTGNTGELFF.

This clone was recorded many times. V is TRBV7-6 and J is TRBJ2-1, with TRBD1 matching over 7 bases. V lost 5 bases, J lost 9 bases, and 16 bases stayed unmatched. Germline CDR1 reads SGHVS; CDR2 reads FNYEAQ. The CDR3 extends over 16 amino acids. Here the CDR3 reads CASSPSPTGPGGEQFF. Written as DNA, the CDR3 is TGTGCCAGCAGCCCCTCGCCGACAGGGCCTGGTGGTGAGCAGTTCTTC.

This clone was picked up a small number of times. A read error may produce the germline difference seen at one junction end. This chain joins TRBV6-2 or TRBV6-3 and TRBJ2-1, with TRBD1 identical over 7 bases. The germline V gene encodes CDR1 MNHEY and CDR2 SVGEGT. The CDR3 has 14 amino acids. This chain's CDR3 is CVSILGQYYNEQFF. CDR3 bases: TGTGTCAGCATCCTGGGACAGTATTACAATGAGCAGTTCTTC.

Notes on this clone: A read error may explain this, as a much larger clone is one base away. V is TRBV9 and J is TRBJ2-1; no clear D. The germline V gene encodes CDR1 SGDLS and CDR2 YYNGEE. V lost 1 base, J lost 4 bases, and 6 bases lay in between. This CDR3 has 13 residues. For the CDR3, the DNA is TGTGCCAGCAGCGTAAACAGTTACAATGAGCAGTTCTTC. This sequence encodes CASSVNSYNEQFF.

This clone has a count of ten or more. This rearrangement joins TRBV4-3 to TRBJ2-5, with a weak D call TRBD1 (6 bases). CDR1 and CDR2 (germline): LGHNA, YSLEER. This CDR3 is 15 amino acids long. V was cut by 3 bases and J by 4 bases, with 15 bases left in between. Here the CDR3 DNA reads TGCGCCAGCAGCCATAAGACGGACAGTTCAGAGACCCAGTACTTC. The encoded protein is CASSHKTDSSETQYF.

This clone is termed medium-sized. The chain is built from TRBV6-1 and TRBJ2-7, with a weak D call TRBD2 (6 bases). V was cut by 2 bases and J by 9 bases, with 14 bases left in between. Germline CDR1 and CDR2: MNHNS and SASEGT. The CDR3 has 13 amino acids. The CDR3 reads CASSEIRSGRQYF. The CDR3 DNA reads as TGTGCCAGCAGTGAAATCCGCTCCGGGAGGCAGTACTTC.

This clone was recorded at least ten times. This chain links TRBV7-2 with TRBJ1-2; no clear D. CDR1 and CDR2 from the germline V gene are SGHTA and FQGNSA. Trimming pared 2 bases from V and 4 bases from J, leaving 11 bases between. The CDR3 spans 14 residues. CDR3 sequence: CASSLSRQSYGYTF. CDR3 DNA sequence: TGTGCCAGCAGCTTAAGCAGACAAAGCTATGGCTACACCTTC.

V gene TRBV28 combines with J gene TRBJ2-7, with D possibly being TRBD1 (5 bases). V gave up 4 bases and J gave up 3 bases, with 13 bases separating them. From germline, CDR1 is MDHEN and CDR2 SYDVKM. This CDR3 comprises 14 residues. The CDR3 spells CASSSPTEFYEQYF. In nucleotides, the CDR3 is TGTGCCAGCAGTTCCCCGACAGAGTTCTACGAGCAGTACTTC.